This TCR beta chain was captured in a study of T cell changes during pregnancy in multiple sclerosis. The germline V gene encodes CDR1 SQVTM and CDR2 ANQGSEA. This CDR3 is built from 11 residues. The V and J ends lost 7 bases and 8 bases, in that order; junction bases with no gene match: 4. TCRdb's copy holds only in-frame clones and misses some; the assay was immunoSEQ multiplex PCR. The data contain about 100,000 clones, 90% to 95% of them singletons. V and J are TRBV29-1 and TRBJ1-2; 10 bases agree with TRBD1. The input for sequencing was peripheral blood, taken before pregnancy. The receptor was isolated from a female donor with multiple sclerosis, enrolled in a pregnancy study. For the CDR3, the DNA is TGCAGCGGCGGGACAGGGGAAGGCTACACCTTC. Translation gives CSGGTGEGYTF.